This T cell receptor beta chain was sequenced during a study of T cells after yellow fever vaccination. Deletions cut 4 bases from V and 5 bases from J, with 11 bases between. The CDR3 sequence is 13 residues long. TCRdb called the 5' RACE reads again in MiXCR, with one record for every CDR3 protein. The table shows under 600,000 distinct CDR3 sequences, with about a fifth occurring only once. The material was PBMCs, obtained around 3 weeks after the first yellow fever vaccination. The sequence was obtained from a man aged 18 to 29 who received the YFV17D yellow fever vaccine. The genes are TRBV12-3 or TRBV12-4 and TRBJ2-5; no definite D call. Written as DNA, the CDR3 is TGTGCCAGCAGTTCGGGCCAGTGGGAGACCCAGTACTTC. Amino acids: CASSSGQWETQYF.